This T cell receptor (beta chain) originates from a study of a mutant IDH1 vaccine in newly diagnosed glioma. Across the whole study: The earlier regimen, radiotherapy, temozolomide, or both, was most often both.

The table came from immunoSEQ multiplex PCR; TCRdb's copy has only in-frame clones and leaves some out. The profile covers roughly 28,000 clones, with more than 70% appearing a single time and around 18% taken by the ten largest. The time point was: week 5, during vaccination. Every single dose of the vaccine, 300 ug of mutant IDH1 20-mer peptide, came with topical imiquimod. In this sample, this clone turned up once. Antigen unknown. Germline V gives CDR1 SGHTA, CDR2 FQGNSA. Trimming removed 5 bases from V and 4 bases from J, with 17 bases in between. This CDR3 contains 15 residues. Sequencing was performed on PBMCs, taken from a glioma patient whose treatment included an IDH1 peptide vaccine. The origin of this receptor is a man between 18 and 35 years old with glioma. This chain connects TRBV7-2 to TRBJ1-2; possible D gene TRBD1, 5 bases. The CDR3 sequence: CASSPRPGLGYGYTF. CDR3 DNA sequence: TGTGCCAGCAGCCCCCGGCCGGGACTGGGCTATGGCTACACCTTC.